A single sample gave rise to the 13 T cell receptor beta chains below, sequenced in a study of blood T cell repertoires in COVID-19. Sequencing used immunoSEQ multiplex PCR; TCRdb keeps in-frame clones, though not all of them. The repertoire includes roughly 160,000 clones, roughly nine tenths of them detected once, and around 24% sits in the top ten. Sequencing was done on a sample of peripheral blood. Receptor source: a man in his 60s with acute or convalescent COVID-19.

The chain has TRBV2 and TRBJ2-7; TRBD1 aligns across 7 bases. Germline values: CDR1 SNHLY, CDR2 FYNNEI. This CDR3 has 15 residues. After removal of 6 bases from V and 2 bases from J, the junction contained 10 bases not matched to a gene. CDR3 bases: TGTGCCAGCAGGACGAGGGGGCGTCCCCCCTACGAGCAGTACGTC. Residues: CASRTRGRPPYEQYV.

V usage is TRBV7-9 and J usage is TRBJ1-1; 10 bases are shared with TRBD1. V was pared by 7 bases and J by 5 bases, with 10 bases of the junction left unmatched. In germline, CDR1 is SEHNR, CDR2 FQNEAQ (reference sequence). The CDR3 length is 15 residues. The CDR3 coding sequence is TGTGCCAGCACCCTTTTCGGGACAGGGGCTACTGAAGCTTTCTTT. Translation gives CASTLFGTGATEAFF.

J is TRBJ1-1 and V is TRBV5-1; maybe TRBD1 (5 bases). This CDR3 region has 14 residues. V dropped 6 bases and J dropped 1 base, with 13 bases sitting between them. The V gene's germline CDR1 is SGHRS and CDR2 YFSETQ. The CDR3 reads CASTFSGANTEAFF. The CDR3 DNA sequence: TGCGCCAGCACCTTTTCTGGGGCGAACACTGAAGCTTTCTTT.

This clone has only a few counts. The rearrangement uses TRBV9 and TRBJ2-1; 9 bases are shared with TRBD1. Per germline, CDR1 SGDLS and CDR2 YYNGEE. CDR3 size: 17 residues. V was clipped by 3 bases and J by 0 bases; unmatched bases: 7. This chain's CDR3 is CASSARQGGSSYNEQFF. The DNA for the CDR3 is TGTGCCAGCAGCGCCAGACAGGGGGGGAGCTCCTACAATGAGCAGTTCTTC.

The CDR3 spells CASSRESSYNEQFF. In nucleotides, the CDR3 is TGCGCCAGCAGCCGAGAGAGCTCCTACAATGAGCAGTTCTTC. The chain joins TRBV4-1 to TRBJ2-1; no reliable D call. V was trimmed by 4 bases and J by 0 bases, leaving 7 bases between them. CDR1 MGHRA and CDR2 YSYEKL come from the germline V gene. The CDR3 is 14 residues long.

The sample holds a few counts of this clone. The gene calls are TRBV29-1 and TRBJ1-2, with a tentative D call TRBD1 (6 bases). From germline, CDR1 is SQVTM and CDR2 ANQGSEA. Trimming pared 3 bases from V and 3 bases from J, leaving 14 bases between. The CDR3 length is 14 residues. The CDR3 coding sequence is TGCAGCGTTGAGCTCGCGGGGGGCGACTATGGCTACACCTTC. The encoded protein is CSVELAGGDYGYTF.

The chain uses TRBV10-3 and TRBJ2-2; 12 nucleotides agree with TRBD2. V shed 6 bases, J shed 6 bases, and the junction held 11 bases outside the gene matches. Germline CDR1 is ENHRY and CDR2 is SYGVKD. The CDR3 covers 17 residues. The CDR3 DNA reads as TGTGCCATCAGCGACGTAAGGGCTAGCGGGAGGGCCGGGGAGCTGTTTTTT. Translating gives CAISDVRASGRAGELFF.

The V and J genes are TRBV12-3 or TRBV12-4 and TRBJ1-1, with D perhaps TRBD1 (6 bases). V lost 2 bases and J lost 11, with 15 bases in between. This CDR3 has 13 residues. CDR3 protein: CASSLNQGQSAFF. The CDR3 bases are TGTGCCAGCAGTTTAAATCAGGGGCAGAGTGCTTTCTTT.

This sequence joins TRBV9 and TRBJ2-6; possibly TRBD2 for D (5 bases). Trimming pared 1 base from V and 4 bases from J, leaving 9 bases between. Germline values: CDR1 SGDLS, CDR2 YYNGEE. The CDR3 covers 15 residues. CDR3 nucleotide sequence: TGTGCCAGCAGCGTATACTCGGGGGGGGCCAACGTCCTGACTTTC. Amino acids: CASSVYSGGANVLTF.

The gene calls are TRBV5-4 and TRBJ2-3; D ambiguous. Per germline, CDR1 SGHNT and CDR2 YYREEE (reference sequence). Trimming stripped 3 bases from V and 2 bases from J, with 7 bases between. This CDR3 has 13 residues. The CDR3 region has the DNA TGTGCCAGCAGCTCCCAGAACACAGATACGCAGTATTTT. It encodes CASSSQNTDTQYF.

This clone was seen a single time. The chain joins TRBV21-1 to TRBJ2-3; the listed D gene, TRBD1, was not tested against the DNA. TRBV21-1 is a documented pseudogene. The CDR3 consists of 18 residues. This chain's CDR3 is CASSYRDRGPEATDTQYF. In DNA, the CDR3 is TGTGCCAGCAGCTACCGGGACAGGGGGCCAGAAGCAACAGATACGCAGTATTTT.

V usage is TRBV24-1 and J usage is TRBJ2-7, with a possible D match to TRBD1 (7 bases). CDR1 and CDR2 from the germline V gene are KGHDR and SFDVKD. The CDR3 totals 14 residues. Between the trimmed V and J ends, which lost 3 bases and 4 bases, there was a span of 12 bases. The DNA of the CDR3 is TGTGCCACCAGTGATGCCCAGGGGGGTTACGAGCAGTACTTC. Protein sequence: CATSDAQGGYEQYF.

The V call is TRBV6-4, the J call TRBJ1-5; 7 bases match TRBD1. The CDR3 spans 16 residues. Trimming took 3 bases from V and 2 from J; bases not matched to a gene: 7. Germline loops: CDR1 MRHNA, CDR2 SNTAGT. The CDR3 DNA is TGTGCCAGCAGTGAGGTAGGGGGCGATGGCAATCAGCCCCAGCATTTT. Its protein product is CASSEVGGDGNQPQHF.